Following are 20 T cell receptor beta chains from one sample sequenced in a study of cytomegalovirus exposure and HLA in healthy donors. The primer mix had 60 Vbeta and 13 Jbeta primers. Using immunoSEQ multiplex PCR, the repertoire was profiled, and TCRdb retains in-frame clones only, with some absent. The sample records roughly 150,000 clones, 70% to 80% being singletons. The specimen sequenced was PBMCs. These receptors originate from a woman aged 60 to 75 in good health and CMV-seropositive.

This clone was seen a few times. The rearrangement joins TRBV7-9 to TRBJ2-7; 7 bases map to TRBD1. The CDR3 loop spans 13 amino acids. The ends lost 5 bases at V and 0 bases at J; junction bases unmatched: 1. The germline V gene encodes CDR1 SEHNR and CDR2 FQNEAQ (reference sequence). This CDR3 reads CASSDRDSYEQYF. Here the CDR3 DNA reads TGTGCCAGCAGCGACAGGGACTCCTACGAGCAGTACTTC.

Of note for this clone: Other DNA sequences from this sample encode an identical CDR3 as well. The chain uses TRBV7-2 and TRBJ2-5, with 8 positions matching TRBD1. Losses at the gene ends were 4 bases for V and 2 bases for J; bases not matched to a gene: 3. Germline lookup yields CDR1 SGHTA and CDR2 FQGNSA. The CDR3 is made up of 14 amino acids. This CDR3 is CASSSRTGQETQYF. The CDR3 DNA reads TGTGCCAGCAGCTCCCGGACAGGGCAAGAGACCCAGTACTTC.

The V and J genes are TRBV10-2 and TRBJ1-2, with 8 bases that match TRBD1. The J segment lost 5 bases and the V segment lost 4 bases, leaving 6 bases of the junction unmatched. This CDR3 is built from 14 residues. Looked up from germline, CDR1 is WSHSY and CDR2 is SAAADI. The CDR3 protein is CASSAVQGDYGYTF. CDR3 nucleotides: TGCGCCAGCAGTGCCGTACAGGGGGATTATGGCTACACCTTC.

This clone was found a few times. The J gene is TRBJ1-3, the V gene TRBV27; D might be TRBD1 (6 bases). There are 16 residues in the CDR3. Germline CDR1 is MNHEY and CDR2 is SMNVEV (reference sequence). The V end lost 5 bases, the J end lost 0 bases, and 14 bases lay between the germline ends. The CDR3 protein is CASSGTGTISGNTIYF. CDR3 DNA: TGTGCCAGCAGTGGAACCGGGACAATCTCTGGAAACACCATATATTTT.

The V and J genes are TRBV7-8 and TRBJ1-1; D is uncertain. Trimming removed 1 base at V and 1 base at J, with 4 bases between. Per germline, CDR1 SGHVS and CDR2 FQNEAQ. This CDR3 has 13 amino acids. The CDR3 DNA is TGTGCCAGCAGCTTAGGGAGGAACACTGAAGCTTTCTTT. Residues: CASSLGRNTEAFF.

The chain couples TRBV7-9 to TRBJ1-1; D gene ambiguous. Germline V lookup: CDR1 SEHNR, CDR2 FQNEAQ (reference sequence). The length of the CDR3 is 16 residues. The ends were cut back, 2 bases at V and 0 bases at J, with 13 bases in the middle. The CDR3 protein is CASSLSSGRLNTEAFF. The CDR3 nucleotides are TGTGCCAGCAGCTTAAGCAGCGGACGACTGAACACTGAAGCTTTCTTT.

The V call is TRBV10-3, the J call TRBJ1-2; D is possibly TRBD1 (5 bases). V was shortened by 2 bases and J by 6 bases, with 13 bases between the two germline ends. This CDR3 region has 14 residues. The germline V gene encodes CDR1 ENHRY and CDR2 SYGVKD. The CDR3 reads CAISEATVVDGYTF. The CDR3 DNA sequence: TGTGCCATCAGTGAGGCGACAGTGGTTGATGGCTACACCTTC.

The V call is TRBV9, the J call TRBJ1-6; TRBD1 might be the D (5 bases). The CDR3 totals 14 residues. V lost 0 bases and J 5 bases, leaving 6 bases between the germline ends. Germline V gives CDR1 SGDLS, CDR2 YYNGEE. CDR3 in amino acids: CASSVVGDNSPLHF. In DNA form, the CDR3 reads TGTGCCAGCAGCGTAGTAGGGGATAATTCACCCCTCCACTTT.

This clone was recorded a few times. This chain links TRBV6-1 with TRBJ1-3; 7 nucleotides agree with TRBD1. This CDR3 is 13 amino acids long. Germline assignment: CDR1 MNHNS and CDR2 SASEGT. The V segment lost 6 bases and the J segment 6 bases; nucleotides outside the gene matches: 5. This CDR3 is CASRTGIENTIYF. In DNA, the CDR3 is TGTGCCAGCAGGACAGGGATCGAAAACACCATATATTTT.

This clone appeared once. The CDR3 DNA follows: TGTGCCAGTAGTAATCTAGGACAAGTCAGCAATCAGCCCCAGCATTTT. Translation gives CASSNLGQVSNQPQHF. The chain recombines TRBV19 with TRBJ1-5; TRBD1 might be the D (5 bases). Trimming removed 4 bases from V and 1 base from J, with 14 bases in between. Per germline, CDR1 LNHDA and CDR2 SQIVND (reference sequence). The CDR3 spans 16 residues.

This clone came up a few times. V is TRBV9 and J is TRBJ1-4; 9 nucleotides line up with TRBD1. Germline V gives CDR1 SGDLS, CDR2 YYNGEE. The V and J ends lost 4 bases and 7 bases, in that order; junction bases with no gene match: 14. The CDR3 contains 17 residues. The CDR3 spells CASSSKTTGGIGEKLFF. The CDR3, as DNA: TGTGCCAGCAGCTCTAAGACGACAGGGGGTATCGGTGAAAAACTGTTTTTT.

The chain couples TRBV14 to TRBJ2-7; the match to TRBD1 covers 9 bases. Germline trimming cut 4 bases from V and 3 bases from J; bases unmatched to any gene: 7. CDR3 length: 15 amino acids. The V gene's germline CDR1 is SGHDN and CDR2 FVKESK. The CDR3 region is CASSLGGTGIYEQYF. The CDR3 coding sequence is TGTGCCAGCAGCCTAGGCGGGACAGGGATCTACGAGCAGTACTTC.

The genes are TRBV6-1 and TRBJ2-1; 7 bases line up with TRBD2. The V segment lost 5 bases and the J segment 9 bases; nucleotides outside the gene matches: 7. The germline gives CDR1 MNHNS, CDR2 SASEGT. CDR3 size: 13 residues. CDR3 bases: TGTGCCAGCAGTTCTAGACTAGCTGGTGAGCAGTTCTTC. Its translation is CASSSRLAGEQFF.

This chain uses TRBV29-1 with TRBJ1-1; D is ambiguous. The V gene's germline CDR1 is SQVTM and CDR2 ANQGSEA. Trimming stripped 7 bases from V and 4 bases from J, with 10 bases between. The CDR3 totals 11 residues. This CDR3 is CSAHRGTEAFF. CDR3 in DNA: TGCAGCGCCCACCGGGGCACTGAAGCTTTCTTT. The whole variable domain, remainder taken from reference TRBV29-1 and TRBJ1-1, is SAVISQKPSRDICQRGTSLTIQCQVDSQVTMMFWYRQQPGQSLTLIATANQGSEATYESGFVIDKFPISRPNLTFSTLTVSNMSPEDSSIYLCSAHRGTEAFFGQGTRLTVV.

In its sample, this clone was seen once. This chain joins TRBV4-2 and TRBJ2-1; 12 positions agree with TRBD2. Germline V lookup: CDR1 LGHNA, CDR2 YNFKEQ. V trimming: 0 bases; J trimming: 7 bases; junction bases outside the gene matches: 4. The CDR3 is 16 amino acids. CDR3 residues: CASSQDLTSGRNEQFF. CDR3 coding DNA: TGTGCCAGCAGCCAAGACTTGACTAGCGGGAGAAATGAGCAGTTCTTC.

The chain is built from TRBV6-5 and TRBJ1-2; 9 bases line up with TRBD1. The V segment lost 7 bases and the J segment 7 bases; nucleotides outside the gene matches: 10. The CDR3 is 14 residues long. Germline-derived CDR1 and CDR2 are MNHEY and SVGAGI. The CDR3 region is CASTYGQGRSGYTF. The CDR3, as DNA: TGTGCCAGCACCTACGGACAGGGGAGGTCTGGCTACACCTTC.

The J gene is TRBJ2-1, the V gene TRBV28; TRBD2 might be the D (5 bases). The V gene's germline CDR1 is MDHEN and CDR2 SYDVKM. CDR3 size: 14 residues. The V and J ends lost 8 bases and 7 bases respectively, with 18 bases between them. The CDR3 region is CASRGPLIGNEQFF. The CDR3 DNA reads as TGTGCCAGCCGCGGGCCCCTAATCGGGAATGAGCAGTTCTTC. The variable domain in full, completed from reference TRBV28 and TRBJ2-1, reads DVKVTQSSRYLVKRTGEKVFLECVQDMDHENMFWYRQDPGLGLRLIYFSYDVKMKEKGDIPEGYSVSREKKERFSLILESASTNQTSMYLCASRGPLIGNEQFFGPGTRLTVL.

The chain carries TRBV15 and TRBJ2-3; 11 bases map to TRBD2. CDR1 is LNHNV and CDR2 is YYDKDF in the germline V gene (reference sequence). The CDR3 runs 17 residues. V was clipped by 3 bases and J by 5 bases; unmatched bases: 10. The CDR3, as DNA: TGTGCCACCAGCAGCCGGGGACTAGCGGCTGGGGTAGATACGCAGTATTTT. Translation gives CATSSRGLAAGVDTQYF.

V usage is TRBV9 and J usage is TRBJ2-7, with TRBD2 matching 11 bases. The germline V gene has CDR1 SGDLS and CDR2 YYNGEE. CDR3 length equals 16 residues. The junction had 10 bases not matched to a gene; V was cut back by 4 bases and J by 4 bases. CDR3 loop: CASSREGASGRYEQYF. CDR3 nucleotide sequence: TGTGCCAGCAGCCGAGAAGGGGCTAGCGGGAGGTACGAGCAGTACTTC.

The V gene is TRBV6-1, the J gene TRBJ1-5; a possible D gene is TRBD1 (5 bases). The germline V gene has CDR1 MNHNS and CDR2 SASEGT. The CDR3 is 13 residues long. Trimming removed 7 bases from V and 5 bases from J, with 12 bases in between. DNA of the CDR3: TGTGCCAGCATCTTGGGGCAGGATCAGCCCCAGCATTTT. Its protein is CASILGQDQPQHF.